The entry that follows covers one T cell receptor (beta chain) sequence. Residents of around 24 US areas, aged roughly 18 to 89 years, made up the participants. Researchers sorted participants into cohorts using their self-reported clinical history. V lost 10 bases, J lost 7 bases, and 25 bases lay in between. This CDR3 spans 15 amino acids. Germline V gene lookup returns CDR1 LNHDA and CDR2 SQIVND (reference sequence). Original analysis: Amplified reference gene primers provided the basis for estimating nucleated cell counts. Assay used: immunoSEQ multiplex PCR; TCRdb lists only in-frame clones, some missing. The V and J calls and the clone size are those of that table, but D and trimming were determined from the DNA. The table includes 200,000 to 300,000 clones, 86% detected once. This entry belongs to a study of blood T cell repertoires in COVID-19.

Sequenced: PBMCs or T cells enriched from blood (not recorded which). The receptor was derived from a woman between 50 and 59 years old who had recovered from COVID-19. J is TRBJ1-2 and V is TRBV19, with D maybe TRBD1 (5 bases). The CDR3: CAIKPRQSARSGYTF. The CDR3 DNA reads TGTGCCATTAAACCACGACAGTCGGCGCGAAGTGGCTACACCTTC.